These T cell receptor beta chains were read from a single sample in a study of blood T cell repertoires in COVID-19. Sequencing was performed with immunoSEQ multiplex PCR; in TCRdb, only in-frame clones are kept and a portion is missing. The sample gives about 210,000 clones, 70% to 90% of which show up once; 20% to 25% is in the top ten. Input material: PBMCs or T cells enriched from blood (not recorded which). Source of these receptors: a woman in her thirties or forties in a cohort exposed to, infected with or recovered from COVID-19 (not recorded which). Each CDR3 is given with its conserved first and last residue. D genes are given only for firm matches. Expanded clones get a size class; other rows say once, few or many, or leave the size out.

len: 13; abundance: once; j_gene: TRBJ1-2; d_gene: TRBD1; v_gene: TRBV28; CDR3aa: CASSLLQGQGPSF; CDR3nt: TGTGCCAGCAGTCTCCTGCAGGGACAGGGGCCTTCCTTC
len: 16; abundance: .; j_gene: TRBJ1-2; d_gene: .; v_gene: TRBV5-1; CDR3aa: CASSLDGSGVNYGYTF; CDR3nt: TGCGCCAGCAGCTTGGATGGTTCAGGCGTTAACTATGGCTACACCTTC
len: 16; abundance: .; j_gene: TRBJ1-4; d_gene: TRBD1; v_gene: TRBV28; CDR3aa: CASSLAGGKGYEKLFF; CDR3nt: TGTGCCAGCAGCCTGGCAGGGGGCAAGGGGTATGAAAAACTGTTTTTT
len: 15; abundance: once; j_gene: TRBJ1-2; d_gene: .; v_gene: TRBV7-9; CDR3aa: CASSLATAGLGGYTF; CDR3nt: TGTGCCAGCAGCTTAGCGACGGCAGGGCTTGGCGGCTACACCTTC
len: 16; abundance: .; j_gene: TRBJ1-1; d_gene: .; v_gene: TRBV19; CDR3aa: CASSMFGRVMNTEAFF; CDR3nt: TGTGCCAGTAGTATGTTCGGGAGAGTCATGAACACTGAAGCTTTCTTT
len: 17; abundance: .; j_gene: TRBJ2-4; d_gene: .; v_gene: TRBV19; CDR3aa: CASSIGYSPSYQNIQYF; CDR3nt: TGTGCCAGTAGTATAGGTTACAGCCCTTCATATCAAAACATTCAGTACTTC
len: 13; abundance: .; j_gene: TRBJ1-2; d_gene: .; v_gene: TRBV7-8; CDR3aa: CASSSNRVVGYTF; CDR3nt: TGTGCCAGCAGCTCGAACAGGGTGGTGGGCTACACCTTC
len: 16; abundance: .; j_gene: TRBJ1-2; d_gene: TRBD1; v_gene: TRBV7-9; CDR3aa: CASSDTRETGSWGYTF; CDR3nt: TGTGCCAGCAGCGATACTAGGGAGACAGGGTCATGGGGCTACACCTTC
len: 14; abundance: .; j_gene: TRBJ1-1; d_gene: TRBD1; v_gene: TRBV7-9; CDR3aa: CASSSTGANTEAFF; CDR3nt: TGTGCCAGCAGCTCGACAGGGGCTAACACTGAAGCTTTCTTT
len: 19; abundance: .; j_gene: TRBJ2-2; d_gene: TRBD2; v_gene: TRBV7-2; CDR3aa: CASILRAGGNKPNTGELFF; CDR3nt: TGTGCCAGCATCCTTCGAGCGGGGGGTAACAAGCCGAACACCGGGGAGCTGTTTTTT
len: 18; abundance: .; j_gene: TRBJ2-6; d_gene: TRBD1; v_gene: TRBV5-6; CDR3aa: CASSITGTGTPGANVLTF; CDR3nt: TGTGCCAGCAGCATTACCGGGACAGGGACCCCTGGGGCCAACGTCCTGACTTTC
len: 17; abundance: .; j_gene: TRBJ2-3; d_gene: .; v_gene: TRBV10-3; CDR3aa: CAINNGRGASSTDTQYF; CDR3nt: TGTGCCATTAATAATGGTCGGGGGGCCTCAAGCACAGATACGCAGTATTTT
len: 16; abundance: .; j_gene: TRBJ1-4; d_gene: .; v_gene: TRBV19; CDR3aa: CASSTRTDATNEKLFF; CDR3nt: TGTGCCAGTAGTACAAGGACAGACGCAACTAATGAAAAACTGTTTTTT
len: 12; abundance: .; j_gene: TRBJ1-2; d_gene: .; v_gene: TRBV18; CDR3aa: CASSLRGNGYTF; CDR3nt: TGTGCCAGCTCCCTCAGAGGGAATGGCTACACCTTC
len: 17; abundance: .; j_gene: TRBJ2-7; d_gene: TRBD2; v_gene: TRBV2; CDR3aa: CAFWGGLAGGKVYEQYF; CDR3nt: TGTGCCTTCTGGGGGGGACTAGCGGGAGGAAAAGTCTACGAGCAGTACTTC
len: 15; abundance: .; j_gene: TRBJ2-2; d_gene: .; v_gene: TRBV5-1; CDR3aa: CASSLATGNTGELFF; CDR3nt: TGCGCCAGCAGCTTGGCAACCGGGAACACCGGGGAGCTGTTTTTT
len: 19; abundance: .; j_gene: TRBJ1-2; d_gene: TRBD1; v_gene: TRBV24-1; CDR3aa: CATSEPPGTGVHLNYGYTF; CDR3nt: TGTGCCACCAGTGAGCCGCCCGGGACAGGAGTACACCTCAACTATGGCTACACCTTC
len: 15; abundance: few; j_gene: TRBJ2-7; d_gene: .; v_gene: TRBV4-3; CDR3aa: CASSDRLGLSYEQYF; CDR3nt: TGCGCCAGCAGTGACAGGCTAGGACTTTCCTACGAGCAGTACTTC
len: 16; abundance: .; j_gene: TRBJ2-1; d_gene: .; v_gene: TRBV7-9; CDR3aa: CASSLTVTSTYNEQFF; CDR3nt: TGTGCCAGCAGCTTAACGGTTACTAGCACCTACAATGAGCAGTTCTTC
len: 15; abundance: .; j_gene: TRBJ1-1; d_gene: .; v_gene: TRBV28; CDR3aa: CASSFGDGFGTEAFF; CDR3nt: TGTGCCAGCAGTTTCGGTGACGGGTTTGGCACTGAAGCTTTCTTT
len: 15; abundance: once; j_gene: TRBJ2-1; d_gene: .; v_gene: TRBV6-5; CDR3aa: CASATQGGVGNEQFF; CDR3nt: TGTGCCAGCGCTACCCAGGGTGGAGTGGGCAATGAGCAGTTCTTC
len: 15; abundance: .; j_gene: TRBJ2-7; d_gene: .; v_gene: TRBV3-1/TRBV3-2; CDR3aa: CASSQYGSRGHEQYF; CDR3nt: TGTGCCAGCAGCCAATACGGCTCTAGGGGCCACGAGCAGTACTTC
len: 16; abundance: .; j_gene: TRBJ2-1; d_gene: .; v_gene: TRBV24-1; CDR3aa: CATSDQDSGIGNEQFF; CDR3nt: TGTGCCACCAGTGATCAGGACTCCGGGATAGGTAATGAGCAGTTCTTC
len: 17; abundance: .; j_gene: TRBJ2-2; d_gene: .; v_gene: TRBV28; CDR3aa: CASSLRMQPEGTGELFF; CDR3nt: TGTGCCAGCAGTTTAAGAATGCAGCCCGAGGGCACCGGGGAGCTGTTTTTT
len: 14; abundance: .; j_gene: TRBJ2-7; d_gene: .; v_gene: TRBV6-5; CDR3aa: CASCSLGGSHEQYF; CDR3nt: TGTGCCAGCTGTTCGTTGGGGGGAAGTCACGAGCAGTACTTC
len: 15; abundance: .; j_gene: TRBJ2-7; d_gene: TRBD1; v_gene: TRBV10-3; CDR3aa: CATGQARWNSYEQYF; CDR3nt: TGTGCCACCGGACAGGCGCGCTGGAATTCCTACGAGCAGTACTTC